Sequencing of this T cell receptor beta chain was carried out in a study of Graves' ophthalmopathy and Graves' hyperthyroidism. Investigators amplified TCR beta CDR3 regions from RNA transcripts. Second-round multiplex PCR followed a first-round RT-PCR using HTBI primers. TCRdb reprocessed the multiplex PCR reads with MiXCR, giving one entry per CDR3 protein. The sample has over a million distinct CDR3 sequences, approximately 35% seen once. This CDR3 is 14 amino acids long. Unmatched junction bases numbered 11, after V lost 7 bases and J lost 5 bases. CDR1 and CDR2 from the germline V gene are SQVTM and ANQGSEA. In the case of this clonotype: The antigen remains undetermined.

Findings of the study overall: Researchers report that a 13-signature model separated ophthalmopathy from stable hyperthyroidism, posting less than 90% sensitivity and around 80% specificity. A majority of expanded thyroid clonotypes exceeding 0.001 frequency were likewise present in blood.

Sequenced: peripheral blood or thyroid tissue (not recorded which). The chain has TRBV29-1 and TRBJ2-5, with TRBD2 matching 9 bases. This TCR was sampled from an adult man with Graves' hyperthyroidism. CDR3 bases: TGCAGCGGCGGGTACGCGGGGGGGCGTGAGACCCAGTACTTC. Translating it yields CSGGYAGGRETQYF. The full variable domain, with the rest looked up from reference TRBV29-1 and TRBJ2-5, is SAVISQKPSRDICQRGTSLTIQCQVDSQVTMMFWYRQQPGQSLTLIATANQGSEATYESGFVIDKFPISRPNLTFSTLTVSNMSPEDSSIYLCSGGYAGGRETQYFGPGTRLLVL.